This TCR beta chain was sequenced during a study of T cell repertoires in cytomegalovirus infection. CDR1 and CDR2 from the germline V gene are LNHDA and SQIVND (reference sequence). Trimming removed 3 bases from V and 1 base from J, with 6 bases in between. The CDR3 is 13 amino acids. This clonotype was recorded a few times. TCRdb recomputed calls from the reads with MiXCR, one row per CDR3 protein. The sample has 500,000 or so distinct CDR3 sequences, 16% seen once. Material: CD8+ T cells from PBMCs. The chain carries TRBV19 and TRBJ1-1; D gene uncertain. The clonotype was recovered from a human donor in good health (CMV status not recorded). Some clones in this sample may be carry-over from other donors' samples. CDR3 DNA sequence: TGTGCCAGTAGTATCCCCTGGAACACTGAAGCTTTCTTT. This codes for CASSIPWNTEAFF.